This T cell receptor (beta chain) appears in the sequencing data of a study of cytomegalovirus exposure and HLA in healthy donors. The V end lost 6 bases, the J end lost 5 bases, and 14 bases lay between the germline ends. Germline V gene data show CDR1 as MDHEN and CDR2 as SYDVKM. There are 14 residues in the CDR3. It was with 60 Vbeta and 13 Jbeta primers that the PCR ran. TCRdb's copy holds only in-frame clones and misses some; the assay was immunoSEQ multiplex PCR. The table lists roughly 170,000 clones, roughly four fifths of them singletons. Study findings and constraints: Later, TCR association rates were found to vary by HLA locus, highest for DRB1 and lowest for HLA-C.

In the case of this clone: Its target is unknown.

This receptor was taken from a man between 18 and 29 years old in good health and CMV-seronegative. The sequenced material came from PBMCs. This chain connects TRBV28 to TRBJ1-5; weak D call: TRBD1 (5 bases). CDR3: CASSPDREHQPQHF. In nucleotides, the CDR3 is TGTGCCAGCAGCCCAGACAGAGAGCATCAGCCCCAGCATTTT.